What follows is one TCR beta chain and its context. Its matching antigen is unknown. This sample stems from a study of shared clonotypes between healthy human individuals. CD4+ cell separation produced CD45RA+ naive and CD45RA-negative memory subsets. Study-wide results and caveats: A few donors held roughly 5% of naive CD4 clonotypes in common. Specimens sampled were limited to blood, with tissue repertoires likely differing. A small donor pool kept down the genetic and exposure-history diversity that was represented.

This CDR3 is built from 15 residues. After removal of 1 base from V and 6 bases from J, the junction contained 4 bases not matched to a gene. Germline CDR1 is SGHAT and CDR2 is FQNNGV. This table comes from immunoSEQ multiplex PCR, and its TCRdb copy is limited to in-frame clones, with some not included. The repertoire includes more than 900,000 clones, approximately 80% of them detected once, and more than 0.55% sits in the top ten. The chain couples TRBV11-2 to TRBJ1-4; TRBD1 agrees at 8 bases. The sequencing input was memory CD4+ T cells from PBMCs. The subset was: CD45RA-negative fraction. The source is a man between 18 and 29 years old in good health. Some clones in this sample may be carry-over from other donors' samples. CDR3 DNA sequence: TGTGCCAGCAGCTTAGGGGTGGGACAGGATGAAAAACTGTTTTTT. This translates into CASSLGVGQDEKLFF.